Given below is one TCR beta chain in context. Its target antigen remains unknown. No quality values exist for individual bases; no much larger clone is one base distant. The immunoSEQ Assay, a bias-controlled multiplex PCR, was used to amplify TCRbeta CDR3 regions from genomic DNA. As for the authors' bioinformatics: Within the assay, amplification of reference gene primers was used to estimate how many nucleated cells each sample contained. To quantify the absolute abundance of each unique TCRbeta CDR3 rearrangement, sequence reads were collapsed and filtered. For each sample, productive Simpson clonality was calculated by taking the square root of Simpson's diversity index across productive rearrangements. TCRdb's version of the immuneACCESS table is confined to in-frame rearrangements and falls short of the full clone set. An unresolved V gene accounts for under half of the shortfall where checked; the remainder is of unknown origin. That table gives V, J and clone size, and the DNA gave D and trimming. Counted in this sample were some 190,000 clones; 82% of them appeared once. The ten largest clones take up approximately 8.1% of the sample.

The source of the sample is a study of blood T cell repertoires in COVID-19 (dated by TCRdb to 2020 to 2021). The study in broad terms: Collaborator samples came from the United States, Italy and Spain and covered acute and convalescent phases of COVID-19. The prospective study material was composed of cDNA or gDNA derived from T cells, B-cell-depleted T cells, or PBMCs. The dataset comprised deeply sampled blood TCRbeta repertoires from subjects exposed to, actively infected with, or recovered from COVID-19. The repertoires were released in a freely available public database intended as a resource for research on the immune response to SARS-CoV-2. The samples were drawn from the first 160 participants of the ongoing ImmuneRACE study and from 1,254 subjects provided by 6 global collaborators. A de-identified subject ID, COVID-19 status, age in years and sex were almost always included in the sample metadata. Where HLA class I and class II types were available, the types were taken from metadata supplied by the sample provider, not from assay-based typing. Broad study findings and their caveats: How much clinical and demographic metadata was included differed by source and by participant, and the metadata was provided uncurated.

At one collaborating source in Seattle, patients were enrolled during active infection and were followed longitudinally through the course of disease. Collaborating institutions collected whole blood in K2EDTA tubes following their own protocols. For TCRbeta analysis, collaborators shipped samples as frozen whole blood, isolated PBMCs, or DNA extracted from either of those sample types. Source material: peripheral blood. The receptor comes from a woman aged 60-70 years with COVID-19, enrolled during active disease.

CDR3 reads: CASSRAAGGVTDTQYF. In nucleotides, the sequence is TGTGCCAGCAGCCGGGCCGCCGGGGGTGTTACAGATACGCAGTATTTT. The chain is made from TRBV27 and TRBJ2-3, with TRBD2 as a weak D call on 6 bases. The germline V gene (reference sequence) sets CDR1 to MNHEY and CDR2 to SMNVEV. Deletion took 6 bases off V and 3 bases off J, with a span of 19 bases between the germline ends. The CDR3 measures 16 amino acids from cysteine to phenylalanine. Of all the DNA, just the CDR3 is kept, 48 bases in frame from base 1.